The 30 T cell receptor beta chains listed next were all sequenced from one sample in a study of vaccination and CD4 T cells after COVID-19. Their target antigens are unknown. Scientists ran DNA taken from cultured CD4+ T cells through the Oncomine TCR Beta short-read assay for sequencing. TCRdb used MiXCR to reprocess the PCR reads, holding one entry per CDR3 protein. The sample lists approximately 26,000 distinct CDR3 sequences; about 40% were seen once. As to treatment: approximately 9-day PBMC culture with coronavirus spike peptide pools or control peptides (ViraFEST assay). The sample was CD4+ T cells from blood, cultured in vitro. The receptors were gathered from a human donor who had recovered from COVID-19.

The gene calls are TRBV28 and TRBJ1-2; D gene uncertain. Germline CDR1 reads MDHEN; CDR2 reads SYDVKM. CDR3 length: 13 amino acids. The V and J ends lost 2 bases and 4 bases respectively, with 8 bases between them. The chain's CDR3 is CASSLEQIYGYTF. The CDR3 region has the DNA TGTGCCAGCAGTTTAGAACAGATCTATGGCTACACCTTC.

The genes are TRBV10-2 and TRBJ2-5, with no clear D. The CDR3 loop spans 11 amino acids. CDR1 is WSHSY and CDR2 is SAAADI in the germline V gene. Trimming removed 5 bases from V and 4 bases from J, with 5 bases in between. The DNA for the CDR3 is TGCGCCAGCAGTAATTCAGAGACCCAGTACTTC. Translated: CASSNSETQYF.

This chain connects TRBV11-2 to TRBJ1-2; D possibly corresponds to TRBD1 (5 bases). The CDR3 runs 14 residues. The V and J ends lost 6 bases and 6 bases respectively, with 17 bases between them. CDR1 is SGHAT and CDR2 is FQNNGV in the germline V gene. CDR3 bases: TGTGCCAGCAGGCATCAGGGACTTAGCGATGGCTACACCTTC. This codes for CASRHQGLSDGYTF.

The sample holds one count of this clonotype. The rearrangement links TRBV18 to TRBJ2-7; possible D gene TRBD1, 6 bases. Trimming took off 6 bases at V and 1 base at J, with 13 bases between the two ends. Germline CDR1 reads KGHSH; CDR2 reads LQKENI. The CDR3 has 14 amino acids. The DNA for the CDR3 is TGTGCCAGCTCCCCGGACAGCCTTTCCTACGAGCAGTACTTC. Protein product: CASSPDSLSYEQYF. Complete variable domain (other parts from reference TRBV18 and TRBJ2-7): NAGVMQNPRHLVRRRGQEARLRCSPMKGHSHVYWYRQLPEEGLKFMVYLQKENIIDESGMPKERFSAEFPKEGPSILRIQQVVRGDSAAYFCASSPDSLSYEQYFGPGTRLTVT.

The gene calls are TRBV2 and TRBJ2-7, with 7 bases identical to TRBD1. This CDR3 is 13 amino acids long. Germline V lookup: CDR1 SNHLY, CDR2 FYNNEI. Trimming took 4 bases from V and 3 from J; bases not matched to a gene: 3. In DNA form, the CDR3 reads TGTGCCAGCAGTGTGGGACAGAACTACGAGCAGTACTTC. Translation gives CASSVGQNYEQYF.

This chain uses TRBV7-9 with TRBJ2-2; TRBD1 matches at 7 bases. Trimming took 5 bases from V and 3 from J; bases not matched to a gene: 9. This CDR3 spans 16 amino acids. Looked up from germline, CDR1 is SEHNR and CDR2 is FQNEAQ (reference sequence). The CDR3, as DNA: TGTGCCAGCAGCACTGGAAAGGGGGCCTACACCGGGGAGCTGTTTTTT. It is translated as CASSTGKGAYTGELFF.

V usage is TRBV4-1 and J usage is TRBJ2-1; 12 bases line up with TRBD2. The trim removed 1 base at V and 8 bases at J, leaving 9 bases unmatched. CDR1 and CDR2 from the germline V gene are MGHRA and YSYEKL. This CDR3 region has 17 residues. CDR3 in amino acids: CASSQAVVGLAGYEQFF. The CDR3 nucleotides read TGCGCCAGCAGCCAAGCGGTCGTCGGACTAGCGGGATATGAGCAGTTCTTC.

The rearrangement links TRBV2 to TRBJ2-3, with D perhaps TRBD1 (6 bases). V was pared by 0 bases and J by 4 bases, with 20 bases between. The length of the CDR3 is 18 residues. The germline V gene has CDR1 SNHLY and CDR2 FYNNEI. This CDR3 reads CASSEAGSQGLTPDTQYF. CDR3 sequence (DNA): TGTGCCAGCAGTGAAGCGGGGAGCCAGGGGCTTACCCCAGATACGCAGTATTTT.

Note on this clonotype: One end of the junction does not line up with germline, which may come from a read error. The chain carries TRBV6-1 and TRBJ2-7, with TRBD2 matching over 8 bases. CDR1 is MNHNS and CDR2 is SASEGT in the germline V gene. The CDR3 loop spans 13 amino acids. This chain's CDR3 is CASREGTRREQYF. The CDR3 DNA sequence: TGTGCCAGCAGGGAAGGGACTAGACGCGAGCAGTACTTC.

The chain couples TRBV25-1 to TRBJ1-3; 7 nucleotides agree with TRBD1. The V gene's germline CDR1 is MGHDK and CDR2 SYGVNS. The length of the CDR3 is 14 residues. The V and J ends lost 3 bases and 1 base, in that order; junction bases with no gene match: 0. The CDR3: CASSETGSGNTIYF. The CDR3 bases are TGTGCCAGCAGTGAGACAGGGTCTGGAAACACCATATATTTT.

The chain combines TRBV5-5 with TRBJ2-2, with 8 bases that match TRBD2. This CDR3 has 19 amino acids. From germline, CDR1 is SGHKS and CDR2 YYEKEE (reference sequence). V shed 4 bases and J 5 bases; nucleotides not matched to a gene: 19. CDR3 in amino acids: CASSPPLRWGGGRTGELFF. The CDR3 region has the DNA TGTGCCAGCAGCCCCCCCCTAAGGTGGGGTGGCGGGAGGACCGGGGAGCTGTTTTTT. Full variable domain (missing parts from reference TRBV5-5 and TRBJ2-2): DAGVTQSPTHLIKTRGQQVTLRCSPISGHKSVSWYQQVLGQGPQFIFQYYEKEERGRGNFPDRFSARQFPNYSSELNVNALLLGDSALYLCASSPPLRWGGGRTGELFFGEGSRLTVL.

This clonotype was picked up a small number of times. The CDR3, as DNA: TGTGCCAGCAGTTACCCTAGCGGGGGGCTTACCAACGAGCAGTACTTC. This encodes CASSYPSGGLTNEQYF. V and J are TRBV6-2 or TRBV6-3 and TRBJ2-7, with TRBD2 matching 11 bases. The germline CDR1 and CDR2 sequences are MNHEY and SVGEGT. V lost 2 bases, J lost 5 bases, and 8 bases stayed unmatched. The CDR3 is made up of 16 amino acids.

The chain carries TRBV4-3 and TRBJ1-4; perhaps TRBD1 as D (5 bases). Trimming stripped 3 bases from V and 8 bases from J, with 10 bases between. Looked up from germline, CDR1 is LGHNA and CDR2 is YSLEER. CDR3 size: 13 residues. CDR3 bases: TGCGCCAGCAGCCAGGGGCTAGGAGAAAAACTGTTTTTT. It is translated as CASSQGLGEKLFF.

V and J are TRBV28 and TRBJ1-5, with TRBD1 as a possible D gene (5 bases). Deletions cut 6 bases from V and 9 bases from J, with 18 bases between. The CDR3 length is 14 residues. The germline V gene has CDR1 MDHEN and CDR2 SYDVKM. CDR3 coding DNA: TGTGCCAGCAGCCGACTTCCGACAGTATCGCCCCAGCATTTT. Translated, it gives CASSRLPTVSPQHF.

This clonotype was seen a few times. The V call is TRBV20-1, the J call TRBJ2-2; D not resolved. Per the germline V gene, CDR1 is DFQATT and CDR2 is SNEGSKA (reference sequence). The CDR3 is 18 amino acids. Trimming pared 0 bases from V and 3 bases from J, leaving 20 bases between. The CDR3 DNA sequence: TGCAGTGCTAGAGATTCAAGGTTCGGCTCTGGGGACACCGGGGAGCTGTTTTTT. Amino acids: CSARDSRFGSGDTGELFF.

In this sample, this clonotype turned up once. The chain links TRBV5-6 to TRBJ1-1; TRBD1 agrees at 7 bases. The V segment lost 4 bases and the J segment 4 bases; nucleotides outside the gene matches: 13. This CDR3 comprises 16 residues. Germline V lookup: CDR1 SGHDT, CDR2 YYEEEE. The CDR3 reads CASSPGGTGVGTEAFF. The CDR3 DNA sequence: TGTGCCAGCAGCCCCGGTGGCACAGGGGTGGGCACTGAAGCTTTCTTT.

This clonotype was counted only a few times. V usage is TRBV28 and J usage is TRBJ2-3; 8 nucleotides match TRBD2. The germline V gene has CDR1 MDHEN and CDR2 SYDVKM. The CDR3 sequence is 15 residues long. The junction had 4 bases not matched to a gene; V was cut back by 3 bases and J by 2 bases. DNA for the CDR3: TGTGCCAGCAGTTTGCAGCGGGGGAACACAGATACGCAGTATTTT. Its protein is CASSLQRGNTDTQYF.

J is TRBJ1-6 and V is TRBV28; D not resolved. V was pared by 2 bases and J by 3 bases, with 8 bases between. Germline CDR1 and CDR2: MDHEN and SYDVKM. The CDR3 contains 15 residues. The CDR3 here is CASSLDGFYNSPLHF. The CDR3 bases are TGTGCCAGCAGTTTAGACGGCTTCTATAATTCACCCCTCCACTTT.

V is TRBV7-8 and J is TRBJ1-3; the D is unclear. Deletions cut 1 base from V and 2 bases from J, with 6 bases between. The CDR3 extends over 14 amino acids. Germline CDR1 and CDR2: SGHVS and FQNEAQ. The CDR3 loop is CASSLGLPGNTIYF. DNA of the CDR3: TGTGCCAGCAGCTTAGGATTACCTGGAAACACCATATATTTT. The full variable domain, in which reference TRBV7-8 and TRBJ1-3 provide the parts outside the CDR3, is GAGVSQSPRYKVAKRGQDVALRCDPISGHVSLFWYQQALGQGPEFLTYFQNEAQLDKSGLPSDRFFAERPEGSVSTLKIQRTQQEDSAVYLCASSLGLPGNTIYFGEGSWLTVV.

The chain employs TRBV24-1 and TRBJ1-2; 8 bases fit TRBD1. V dropped 3 bases and J dropped 8; count of bases not matched to a gene: 19. The CDR3 spans 18 residues. Germline V gives CDR1 KGHDR, CDR2 SFDVKD. The DNA of the CDR3 is TGTGCCACCAGTGATCCCCACGGGAACCAACAGGGGGTTTGGGGCTACACCTTC. Its protein product is CATSDPHGNQQGVWGYTF.

The rearrangement uses TRBV6-2 or TRBV6-3 and TRBJ2-7, with D tentatively TRBD1 or TRBD2 (5 bases each). Germline-derived CDR1 and CDR2 are MNHEY and SVGEGT. The CDR3 sequence is 14 residues long. V was clipped by 6 bases and J by 6 bases, with 18 bases between them. CDR3 residues: CASRRGTLQSEQYF. For the CDR3, the DNA is TGTGCCAGCAGACGAGGGACCCTCCAGTCCGAGCAGTACTTC.

V and J are TRBV28 and TRBJ1-1; perhaps TRBD1 as D (5 bases). The CDR3 covers 13 residues. The germline CDR1 and CDR2 sequences are MDHEN and SYDVKM. V lost 1 base to trimming and J lost 7 bases, with 10 bases between them. The CDR3 spells CASSLLAGFEAFF. CDR3 bases: TGTGCCAGCAGTTTATTGGCAGGGTTTGAAGCTTTCTTT.

The genes are TRBV12-3 or TRBV12-4 and TRBJ1-1, with D possibly TRBD1 on 5 matching bases. Trimming shortened V by 6 bases and J by 4 bases, and 15 bases separated the two germline ends. The CDR3 sequence is 14 residues long. This CDR3 reads CASRTRGGSTEAFF. The CDR3 DNA sequence: TGTGCCAGCAGAACACGGGGGGGGAGCACTGAAGCTTTCTTT.

The CDR3, as DNA: TGCAGTGCTAGAGAGGGGTTGGGGCCCGGGGAGCTGTTTTTT. It yields the protein CSAREGLGPGELFF. The chain is built from TRBV20-1 and TRBJ2-2; weak D call: TRBD1 (5 bases). This CDR3 contains 14 residues. CDR1 and CDR2 from the germline V gene are DFQATT and SNEGSKA (reference sequence). Trimming stripped 0 bases from V and 6 bases from J, with 11 bases between.

This clonotype was seen a few times. CDR3 region: CASSLVGPRNSYNSPLHF. CDR3 DNA: TGTGCCAGCAGCTTAGTTGGTCCCAGAAACTCCTATAATTCACCCCTCCACTTT. The V and J genes are TRBV11-3 and TRBJ1-6; D ambiguous. Germline CDR1 SGHNT, CDR2 YENEEA. V lost 1 base to trimming and J lost 0 bases, with 13 bases between them. The CDR3 loop spans 18 amino acids. The whole variable domain, remainder taken from reference TRBV11-3 and TRBJ1-6, is EAGVVQSPRYKIIEKKQPVAFWCNPISGHNTLYWYLQNLGQGPELLIRYENEEAVDDSQLPKDRFSAERLKGVDSTLKIQPAELGDSAVYLCASSLVGPRNSYNSPLHFGNGTRLTVT.

The gene calls are TRBV5-4 and TRBJ2-3, with D maybe TRBD2 (7 bases). Germline CDR1 is SGHNT and CDR2 is YYREEE (reference sequence). The CDR3 covers 17 residues. V was trimmed by 0 bases and J by 6 bases, leaving 20 bases between them. The CDR3, as DNA: TGTGCCAGCAGCTTGGGGGGGGGCGGCAGGGCGAGGGATACGCAGTATTTT. Translated, it gives CASSLGGGGRARDTQYF.

The chain links TRBV7-9 to TRBJ1-5; the match to TRBD1 covers 8 bases. CDR3 size: 15 residues. With 5 bases clipped from V and 6 bases from J, the junction kept 9 bases outside the gene matches. Per the germline V gene, CDR1 is SEHNR and CDR2 is FQNEAQ (reference sequence). CDR3 amino acids: CASSVSGGTGQPQHF. The DNA of the CDR3 is TGTGCCAGCAGCGTATCAGGGGGCACGGGTCAGCCCCAGCATTTT.

This clonotype is classed as medium-sized. The V call is TRBV27, the J call TRBJ1-6; no reliable D call. Germline CDR1 reads MNHEY; CDR2 reads SMNVEV (reference sequence). V lost 0 bases, J lost 0 bases, and 3 bases lay in between. CDR3 size: 15 residues. The CDR3 sequence is CASSLSSSYNSPLHF. The CDR3 DNA reads TGTGCCAGCAGTTTATCCAGCTCCTATAATTCACCCCTCCACTTT.

This chain links TRBV3-1 with TRBJ2-3, with 13 bases identical to TRBD2. Germline loops: CDR1 LGHDT, CDR2 YNNKEL (reference sequence). The CDR3 extends over 19 amino acids. V lost 1 base, J lost 3 bases, and 10 bases stayed unmatched. The DNA for the CDR3 is TGTGCCAGCAGCCAAGGCTTCGGACTAGCGGGAGTTCGGACAGATACGCAGTATTTT. Amino acid sequence: CASSQGFGLAGVRTDTQYF.

The chain is built from TRBV5-4 and TRBJ2-3, with D unclear. V lost 3 bases and J lost 6, with 17 bases in between. The germline V gene has CDR1 SGHNT and CDR2 YYREEE (reference sequence). The CDR3 spans 15 residues. The CDR3 reads CASSSPGRPVDTQYF. For the CDR3, the DNA is TGTGCCAGCAGCTCCCCGGGCCGTCCGGTGGATACGCAGTATTTT.